These T cell receptor beta chains were read from a single sample in a study of long-term antiretroviral therapy in people with HIV. Repertoires were generated with immunoSEQ multiplex PCR, while TCRdb's copy carries only in-frame clones and drops some. The sample lists about 20,000 clones, 90% occurring once. Specimen: unsorted PBMCs, collected 4.4 years before starting antiretroviral therapy. Every receptor here comes from a woman aged 25 to 45 with HIV. Each CDR3 is given with its conserved first and last residue. Fields, in order: J gene, D gene, V gene, clone size, CDR3 DNA, CDR3 protein. A D gene is named only where the DNA matches it firmly. Only part of the rows carry a size: once, few, many, or a class if the clone is expanded.

TRBJ1-4 | - | TRBV30 | - | TGTGCCTGGAGTGCCCCCGGTGCTGGTAATGAAAAACTGTTTTTT | CAWSAPGAGNEKLFF
TRBJ1-2 | - | TRBV28 | - | TGTGCCAGCAGTTTAGACGGGACACTCGGTTCCTATGGCTACACCTTC | CASSLDGTLGSYGYTF
TRBJ2-2 | - | TRBV15 | - | TGTGCCACCAGCAGGGTTCAAGGCCATGGAGGGGAGCTGTTTTTT | CATSRVQGHGGELFF
TRBJ1-4 | - | TRBV7-9 | - | TGTGCCAGCAGCCATGGACAGAGGTATAATGAAAAACTGTTTTTT | CASSHGQRYNEKLFF
TRBJ2-3 | TRBD1 | TRBV19 | - | TGTGCCAGTAGTATGGGACAGTCCACAGATACGCAGTATTTT | CASSMGQSTDTQYF
TRBJ1-2 | - | TRBV5-1 | - | TGCGCCAGCAGTGCGGGGACGTATGGCTACACCTTC | CASSAGTYGYTF
TRBJ1-6 | - | TRBV9 | - | TGTGCCAGCAGCGCCCGGCAGGGCGGTTATAATTCACCCCTCCACTTT | CASSARQGGYNSPLHF
TRBJ2-7 | TRBD1 | TRBV10-3 | once | TGTGCCATCAGGGGGACAGGGGGCGCGTTGAACGAGCAGTACTTC | CAIRGTGGALNEQYF
TRBJ2-7 | - | TRBV9 | - | TGTGCCAGCAGCGTACAGGTGGGAGGTTACGAGCAGTACTTC | CASSVQVGGYEQYF
TRBJ1-1 | - | TRBV7-8 | - | TGTGCCAGCAGCTTAACAAGTTCCCCGGTATCAACTGAAGCTTTCTTT | CASSLTSSPVSTEAFF
TRBJ1-2 | - | TRBV4-1 | once | TGCGCCAGCAGCCAAGTCTCGGACAGCGCGCTATATGGCTACACCTTC | CASSQVSDSALYGYTF
TRBJ2-1 | - | TRBV30 | - | TGTGCCTGGAGTGTACCAAGGGGCGCGGGGTTTGAGCAGTTCTTC | CAWSVPRGAGFEQFF
TRBJ2-2 | - | TRBV4-3 | - | TGCGCCAGCAGCCACCAAGTGGGGCAGGGAACCGGGGAGCTGTTTTTT | CASSHQVGQGTGELFF
TRBJ1-2 | TRBD1 | TRBV10-3 | - | TGTGCCATCAGTCGGGACAGGCGGAATAACTATGGCTACACCTTC | CAISRDRRNNYGYTF
TRBJ2-1 | TRBD2 | TRBV7-9 | once | TGTGCCAGCAGCCCAAGACTAGCGGGGGAGTACAATGAGCAGTTCTTC | CASSPRLAGEYNEQFF
TRBJ2-5 | - | TRBV2 | - | TGTGCCAGCACGGTACAGGGCCAAGAGACCCAGTACTTC | CASTVQGQETQYF
TRBJ2-7 | - | TRBV2 | - | TGTGCCAGCAGCAGACTAAATTACGAGCAGTACTTC | CASSRLNYEQYF
TRBJ2-7 | - | TRBV15 | - | TGTGCCACCAGCAGAGCGGGCAGGACCTACGAGCAGTACTTC | CATSRAGRTYEQYF
TRBJ1-1 | TRBD1 | TRBV29-1 | - | TGCAGCGTTGGGACAGGGCCGAACACTGAAGCTTTCTTT | CSVGTGPNTEAFF
TRBJ1-2 | TRBD1 | TRBV7-9 | - | TGTGCCAGCAGCTCGCCGGGACAGGGGAGTCATGGCTACACCTTC | CASSSPGQGSHGYTF
TRBJ1-2 | TRBD1 | TRBV7-9 | - | TGTGCCAGCAGCTTATCCGGACAGGGGGGGGGCTACACCTTC | CASSLSGQGGGYTF
TRBJ2-5 | - | TRBV2 | - | TGTGCCAGCAGCCAGATGGAGACCCAGTACTTC | CASSQMETQYF
TRBJ1-1 | - | TRBV14 | - | TGTGCCAGCAGTGTCCCCTCGGCGAACACTGAAGCTTTCTTT | CASSVPSANTEAFF
TRBJ2-1 | - | TRBV10-3 | - | TGTGCCATCAGCGAAACTCCTCCGGGACTGGACAACAATGAGCAGTTCTTC | CAISETPPGLDNNEQFF
TRBJ1-4 | - | TRBV5-1 | - | TGCGCCAGCAGCATTGACACGAATGAAAAACTGTTTTTT | CASSIDTNEKLFF